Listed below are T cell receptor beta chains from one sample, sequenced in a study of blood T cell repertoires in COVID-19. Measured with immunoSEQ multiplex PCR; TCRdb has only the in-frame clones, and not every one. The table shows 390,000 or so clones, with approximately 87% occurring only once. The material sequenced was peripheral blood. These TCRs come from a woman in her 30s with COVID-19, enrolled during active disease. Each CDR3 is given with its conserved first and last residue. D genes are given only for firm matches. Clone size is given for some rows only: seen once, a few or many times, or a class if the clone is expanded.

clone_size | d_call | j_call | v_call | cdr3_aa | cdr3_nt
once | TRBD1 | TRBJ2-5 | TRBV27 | CASSRTGPQETQYF | TGTGCCAGCAGCCGGACAGGTCCCCAAGAGACCCAGTACTTC
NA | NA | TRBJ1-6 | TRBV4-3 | CASSQVQDSYNSPLHF | TGCGCCAGCAGCCAAGTTCAGGACTCCTATAATTCACCCCTCCACTTT
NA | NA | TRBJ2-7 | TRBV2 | CASSTGSYEQYF | TGTGCCAGCAGTACCGGGAGCTACGAGCAGTACTTC
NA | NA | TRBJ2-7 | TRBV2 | CASKGLQNYEQYF | TGTGCCAGCAAAGGCCTACAGAACTACGAGCAGTACTTC
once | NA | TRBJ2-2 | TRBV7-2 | CASSLARTYTGELFF | TGTGCCAGCAGCTTAGCTAGGACATACACCGGGGAGCTGTTTTTT
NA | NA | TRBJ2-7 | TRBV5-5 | CASSLLGTTYEQYF | TGTGCCAGCAGCTTGTTGGGGACAACCTACGAGCAGTACTTC
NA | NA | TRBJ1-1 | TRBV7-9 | CASSIGTTLRGAFF | TGTGCCAGCAGCATCGGGACAACCCTTAGGGGAGCTTTCTTT
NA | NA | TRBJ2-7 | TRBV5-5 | CASSSGVPSYEQYF | TGTGCCAGCAGCTCGGGGGTACCCTCCTACGAGCAGTACTTC
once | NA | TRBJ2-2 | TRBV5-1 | CASSRDGGANTGELFF | TGCGCCAGCAGCCGCGATGGCGGCGCGAACACCGGGGAGCTGTTTTTT
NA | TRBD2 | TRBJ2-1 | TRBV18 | CASSPGLVGPRGEQFF | TGTGCCAGCTCACCGGGACTAGTCGGGCCTAGAGGTGAGCAGTTCTTC
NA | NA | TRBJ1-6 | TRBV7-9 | CASSLGREHSPLHF | TGTGCCAGCAGCTTAGGGAGGGAACATTCACCCCTCCACTTT
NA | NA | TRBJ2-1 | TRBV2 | CASSGQVNEQFF | TGTGCCAGCAGTGGGCAAGTCAATGAGCAGTTCTTC
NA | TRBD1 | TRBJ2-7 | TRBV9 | CASSVGDSYEQYF | TGTGCCAGCAGCGTAGGGGACAGCTACGAGCAGTACTTC
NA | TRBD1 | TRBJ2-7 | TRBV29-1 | CSVEDPALTGGYEQYF | TGCAGCGTTGAAGACCCTGCATTGACAGGGGGCTACGAGCAGTACTTC
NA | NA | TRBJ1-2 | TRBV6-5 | CASRSGTLNYGYTF | TGTGCCAGCAGATCCGGGACACTTAACTATGGCTACACCTTC
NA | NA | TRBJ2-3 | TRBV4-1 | CASSLGVTDTQYF | TGCGCCAGCAGCCTCGGGGTCACAGATACGCAGTATTTT
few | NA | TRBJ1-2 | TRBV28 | CASRLGDYGYTF | TGTGCCAGTAGGCTAGGGGACTATGGCTACACCTTC
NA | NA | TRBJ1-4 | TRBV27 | CASSSPQGEKLFF | TGTGCCAGCAGTTCCCCGCAGGGAGAAAAACTGTTTTTT
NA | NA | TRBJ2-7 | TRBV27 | CASSFGLPGSYEQYF | TGTGCCAGCAGTTTCGGACTGCCGGGCTCCTACGAGCAGTACTTC
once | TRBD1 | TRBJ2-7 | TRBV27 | CASRQGQSYEQYF | TGTGCCAGCAGGCAGGGACAGAGCTACGAGCAGTACTTC
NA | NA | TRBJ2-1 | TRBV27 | CASSLGTFSYNEQFF | TGTGCCAGCAGTTTAGGGACTTTCTCCTACAATGAGCAGTTCTTC
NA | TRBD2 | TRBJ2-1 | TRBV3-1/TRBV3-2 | CASSPRVGLRPYNEQFF | TGTGCCAGCAGCCCGAGAGTGGGACTAAGGCCCTACAATGAGCAGTTCTTC
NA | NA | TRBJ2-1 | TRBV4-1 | CASSRLIWNEQFF | TGCGCCAGCAGCCGCCTAATTTGGAATGAGCAGTTCTTC
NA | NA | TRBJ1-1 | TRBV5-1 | CASSPPGTEAFF | TGCGCCAGCAGCCCCCCGGGGACTGAAGCTTTCTTT
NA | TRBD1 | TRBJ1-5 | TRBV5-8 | CASSLFTGEFNQPQHF | TGTGCCAGCAGCTTGTTTACAGGGGAATTTAATCAGCCCCAGCATTTT
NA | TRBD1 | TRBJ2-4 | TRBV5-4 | CASSSRGLKDIQYF | TGTGCCAGCAGCTCCAGGGGGCTCAAAGACATTCAGTACTTC
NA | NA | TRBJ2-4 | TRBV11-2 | CASSYQPGVQNIQYF | TGTGCCAGCAGCTACCAACCCGGGGTTCAAAACATTCAGTACTTC
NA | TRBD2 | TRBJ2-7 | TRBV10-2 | CASSERVASGISYEQYF | TGCGCCAGCAGTGAGAGGGTGGCTAGCGGGATTTCCTACGAGCAGTACTTC
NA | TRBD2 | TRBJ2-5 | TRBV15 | CATSRDHTVTSSGTQYF | TGTGCCACCAGCAGAGATCACACCGTGACTAGCTCGGGGACCCAGTACTTC